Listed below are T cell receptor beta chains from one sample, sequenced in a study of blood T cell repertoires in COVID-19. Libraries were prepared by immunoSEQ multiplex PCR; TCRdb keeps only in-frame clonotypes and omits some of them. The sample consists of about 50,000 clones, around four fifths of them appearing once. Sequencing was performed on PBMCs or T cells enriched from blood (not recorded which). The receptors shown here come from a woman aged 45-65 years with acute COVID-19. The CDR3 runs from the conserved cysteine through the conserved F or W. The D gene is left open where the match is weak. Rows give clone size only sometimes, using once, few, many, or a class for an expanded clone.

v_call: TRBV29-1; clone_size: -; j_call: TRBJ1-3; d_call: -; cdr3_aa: CSAVLSAAAGNTIYF; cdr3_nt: TGCAGCGCCGTACTCAGTGCGGCAGCTGGAAACACCATATATTTT
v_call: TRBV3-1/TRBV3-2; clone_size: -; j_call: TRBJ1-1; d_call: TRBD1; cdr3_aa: CASSLRTGGYTEAFF; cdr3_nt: TGTGCCAGCAGCCTCCGGACAGGAGGGTACACTGAAGCTTTCTTT
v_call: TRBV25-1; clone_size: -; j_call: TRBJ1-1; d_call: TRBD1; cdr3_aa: CASSRDRASAEAFF; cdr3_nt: TGTGCCAGCAGTCGGGACAGGGCTTCAGCGGAGGCTTTCTTT
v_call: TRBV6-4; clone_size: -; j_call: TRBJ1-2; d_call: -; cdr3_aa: CASSPGTNFYGYTF; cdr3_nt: TGTGCCAGCAGCCCCGGGACAAATTTCTATGGCTACACCTTC
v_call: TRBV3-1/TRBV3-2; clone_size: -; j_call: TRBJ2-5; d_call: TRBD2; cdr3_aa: CAAGRVETQYF; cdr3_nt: TGTGCCGCAGGGAGGGTAGAGACCCAGTACTTC
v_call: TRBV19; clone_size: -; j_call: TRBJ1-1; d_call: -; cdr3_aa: CASSTSRIYAEAFF; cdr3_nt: TGTGCCAGTAGTACGAGCAGGATATACGCTGAAGCTTTCTTT
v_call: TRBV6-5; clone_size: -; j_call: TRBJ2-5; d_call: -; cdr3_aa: CASSYGSGQETQYF; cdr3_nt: TGTGCCAGCAGTTACGGGTCGGGCCAAGAGACCCAGTACTTC
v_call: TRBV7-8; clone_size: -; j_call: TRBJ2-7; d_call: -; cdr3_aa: CASSDRPGYGRQYF; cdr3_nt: TGTGCCAGCAGCGACCGACCAGGATATGGGAGGCAGTACTTC
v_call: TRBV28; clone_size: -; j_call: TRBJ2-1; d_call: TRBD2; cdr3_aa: CASSGGLAGAGEQFF; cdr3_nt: TGTGCCAGCAGTGGAGGACTAGCGGGGGCAGGGGAGCAGTTCTTC
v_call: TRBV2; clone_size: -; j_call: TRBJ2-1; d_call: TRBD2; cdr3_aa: CASRPLTSGAANEQFF; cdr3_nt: TGTGCCAGCAGGCCTTTGACTAGCGGGGCAGCGAATGAGCAGTTCTTC
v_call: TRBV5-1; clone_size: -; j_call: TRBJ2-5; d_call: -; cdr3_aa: CASSLEDSRRETQYF; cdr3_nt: TGCGCCAGCAGCTTGGAAGACTCTCGGCGGGAGACCCAGTACTTC
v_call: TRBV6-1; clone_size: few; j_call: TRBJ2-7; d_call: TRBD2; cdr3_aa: CASSDPSGGAYEQYF; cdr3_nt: TGTGCCAGCAGTGACCCTAGCGGGGGGGCCTACGAGCAGTACTTC
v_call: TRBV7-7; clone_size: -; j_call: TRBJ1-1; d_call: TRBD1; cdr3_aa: CASSSTGGQNTEAFF; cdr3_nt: TGTGCTAGCAGCTCCACAGGGGGCCAGAACACTGAAGCTTTCTTT
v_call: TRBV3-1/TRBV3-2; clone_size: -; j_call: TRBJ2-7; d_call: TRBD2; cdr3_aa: CASSRSRRGSSYEQYF; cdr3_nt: TGTGCCAGCAGCCGTAGCAGGCGGGGGAGCTCCTACGAGCAGTACTTC
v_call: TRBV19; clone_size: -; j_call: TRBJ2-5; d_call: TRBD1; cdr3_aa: CATRDRRGQETQYF; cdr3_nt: TGTGCCACCAGGGACAGGCGGGGACAAGAGACCCAGTACTTC
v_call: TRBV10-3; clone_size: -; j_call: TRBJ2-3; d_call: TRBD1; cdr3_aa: CAIGRDRGSDTQYF; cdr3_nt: TGTGCCATCGGAAGGGACAGGGGATCAGATACGCAGTATTTT
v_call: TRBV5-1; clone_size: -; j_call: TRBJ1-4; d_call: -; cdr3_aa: CASGGRTGEKLFF; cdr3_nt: TGCGCCAGCGGGGGCCGGACCGGTGAAAAACTGTTTTTT
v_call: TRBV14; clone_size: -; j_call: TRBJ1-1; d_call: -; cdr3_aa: CASSQMGGWENTEAFF; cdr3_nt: TGTGCCAGCAGCCAAATGGGAGGATGGGAGAACACTGAAGCTTTCTTT
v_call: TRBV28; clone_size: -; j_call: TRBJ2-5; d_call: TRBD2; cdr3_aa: CASSPSSGGKQETQYF; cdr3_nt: TGTGCCAGCAGTCCGTCTAGCGGGGGGAAACAAGAGACCCAGTACTTC
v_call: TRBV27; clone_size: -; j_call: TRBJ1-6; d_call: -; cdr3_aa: CASSFQGGNSPLHF; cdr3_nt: TGTGCCAGCAGTTTTCAGGGAGGGAATTCACCCCTCCACTTT
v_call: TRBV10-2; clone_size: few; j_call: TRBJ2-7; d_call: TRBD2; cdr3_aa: CASVGGNTGSSYEQYF; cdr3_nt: TGCGCCAGTGTGGGGGGGAACACCGGGAGCTCCTACGAGCAGTACTTC
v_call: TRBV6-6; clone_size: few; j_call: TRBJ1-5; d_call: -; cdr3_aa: CASVREVGRNQPQHF; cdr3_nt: TGTGCCAGCGTCAGGGAAGTAGGACGCAATCAGCCCCAGCATTTT
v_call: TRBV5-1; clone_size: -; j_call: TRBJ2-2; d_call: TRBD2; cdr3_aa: CASSLRGGLNTGELFF; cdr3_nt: TGCGCCAGCAGCTTGCGGGGGGGCTTGAACACCGGGGAGCTGTTTTTT
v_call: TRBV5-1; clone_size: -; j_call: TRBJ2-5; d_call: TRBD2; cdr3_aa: CASSLLARQETQYF; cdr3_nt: TGCGCCAGCAGCTTACTAGCGCGCCAAGAGACCCAGTACTTC
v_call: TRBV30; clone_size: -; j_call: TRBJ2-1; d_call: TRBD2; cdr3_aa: CAWSRGSGGAYNEQFF; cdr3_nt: TGTGCCTGGAGTAGGGGTAGCGGGGGGGCCTACAATGAGCAGTTCTTC
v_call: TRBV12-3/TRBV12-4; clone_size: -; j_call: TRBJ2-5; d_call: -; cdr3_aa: CASSSGETQYF; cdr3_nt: TGTGCCAGCAGTTCCGGGGAGACCCAGTACTTC
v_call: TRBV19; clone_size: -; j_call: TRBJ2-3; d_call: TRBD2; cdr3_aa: CASRDPGLAGVTDTQYF; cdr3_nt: TGTGCCAGTAGAGACCCGGGACTAGCGGGGGTCACAGATACGCAGTATTTT
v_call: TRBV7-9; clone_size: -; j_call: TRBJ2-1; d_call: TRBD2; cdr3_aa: CASSLSIAGGNEQFF; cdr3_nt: TGTGCCAGCAGCTTAAGTATAGCGGGGGGGAATGAGCAGTTCTTC
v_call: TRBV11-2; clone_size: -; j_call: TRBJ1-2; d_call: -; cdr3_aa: CASSLDGQTGSGYTF; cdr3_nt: TGTGCCAGCAGCTTAGACGGGCAGACAGGTAGTGGCTACACCTTC
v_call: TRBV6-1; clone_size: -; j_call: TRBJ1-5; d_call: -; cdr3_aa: CASSEALSTHQPQHF; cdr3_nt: TGTGCCAGCAGTGAAGCGCTTTCGACACATCAGCCCCAGCATTTT
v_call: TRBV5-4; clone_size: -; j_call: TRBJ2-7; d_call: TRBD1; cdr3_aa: CASSPLGTVTYEQYF; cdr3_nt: TGTGCCAGCAGCCCCCTGGGGACAGTCACCTACGAGCAGTACTTC
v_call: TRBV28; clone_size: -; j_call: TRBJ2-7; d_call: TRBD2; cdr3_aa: CASSPPREDYEQYF; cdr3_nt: TGTGCCAGCAGTCCCCCGCGGGAGGACTACGAGCAGTACTTC
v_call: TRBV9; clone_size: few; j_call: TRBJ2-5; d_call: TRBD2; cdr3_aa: CASSVGSGGETQYF; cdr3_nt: TGTGCCAGCAGCGTAGGTAGCGGGGGTGAGACCCAGTACTTC
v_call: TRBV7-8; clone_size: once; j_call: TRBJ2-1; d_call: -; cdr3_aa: CASSPRQQGLNEQFF; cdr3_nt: TGTGCCAGCAGCCCCCGTCAGCAGGGCCTGAATGAGCAGTTCTTC
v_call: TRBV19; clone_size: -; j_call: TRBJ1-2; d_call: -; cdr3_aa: CATLPVDRHYGYTF; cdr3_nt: TGTGCCACCCTGCCTGTTGACAGGCACTATGGCTACACCTTC
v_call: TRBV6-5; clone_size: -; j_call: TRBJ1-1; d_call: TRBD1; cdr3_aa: CASSYPRQGRTEAFF; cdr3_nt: TGTGCCAGCAGTTACCCCAGACAGGGCAGGACTGAAGCTTTCTTT
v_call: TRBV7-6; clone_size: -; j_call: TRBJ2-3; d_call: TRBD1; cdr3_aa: CASSLRNRGADTQYF; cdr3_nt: TGTGCCAGCAGCTTAAGAAACAGGGGGGCAGATACGCAGTATTTT
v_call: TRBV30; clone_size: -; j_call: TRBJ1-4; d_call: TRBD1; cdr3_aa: CAWDRARGEKLFF; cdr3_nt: TGTGCCTGGGACAGGGCTCGTGGTGAAAAACTGTTTTTT
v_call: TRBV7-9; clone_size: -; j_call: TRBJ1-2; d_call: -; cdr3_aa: CASSSIPLRGWLDYGYTF; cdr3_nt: TGTGCCAGCAGCTCAATCCCCCTAAGGGGGTGGTTGGACTATGGCTACACCTTC
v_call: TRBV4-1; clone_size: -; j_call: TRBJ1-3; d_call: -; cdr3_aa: CASSPRFTPRGSGNTIYF; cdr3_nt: TGCGCCAGCAGCCCTAGGTTCACTCCCCGAGGCTCTGGAAACACCATATATTTT
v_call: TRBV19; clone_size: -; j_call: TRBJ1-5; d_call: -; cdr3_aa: CASSMNGLRQPQHF; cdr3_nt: TGTGCCAGTAGTATGAACGGATTGAGGCAGCCCCAGCATTTT
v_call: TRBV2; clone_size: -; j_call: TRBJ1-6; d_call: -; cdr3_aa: CASSPRVTGSPLHF; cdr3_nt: TGTGCCAGCAGTCCGAGGGTGACGGGCTCACCCCTCCACTTT
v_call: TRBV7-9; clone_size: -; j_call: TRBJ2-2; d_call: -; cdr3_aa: CASSLARNRLNTGELFF; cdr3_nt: TGTGCCAGCAGCTTAGCAAGAAACAGACTAAACACCGGGGAGCTGTTTTTT
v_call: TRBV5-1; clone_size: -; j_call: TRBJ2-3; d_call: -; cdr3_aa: CASSSRQSTSTDTQYF; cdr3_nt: TGCGCCAGCAGCTCGAGACAGTCAACTAGCACAGATACGCAGTATTTT
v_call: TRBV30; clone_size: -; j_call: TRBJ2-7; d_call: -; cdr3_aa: CAWNNRARGYYEQYF; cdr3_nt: TGTGCCTGGAATAACAGGGCTAGAGGGTACTACGAGCAGTACTTC
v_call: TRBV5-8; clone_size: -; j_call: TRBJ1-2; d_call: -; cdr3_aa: CASSRNRATYGYTF; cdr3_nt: TGTGCCAGCAGCAGAAACAGGGCAACCTATGGCTACACCTTC
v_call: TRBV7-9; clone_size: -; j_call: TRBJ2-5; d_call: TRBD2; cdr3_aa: CASSVAGGAETQYF; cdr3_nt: TGTGCCAGCAGCGTAGCGGGGGGGGCGGAGACCCAGTACTTC
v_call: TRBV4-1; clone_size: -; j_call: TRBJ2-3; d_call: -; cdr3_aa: CASSLRDFGTDTQYF; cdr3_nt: TGCGCCAGCAGCCTCAGGGATTTCGGCACAGATACGCAGTATTTT
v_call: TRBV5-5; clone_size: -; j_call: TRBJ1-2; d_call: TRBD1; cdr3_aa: CASSLSGGSSNYGYTF; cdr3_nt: TGTGCCAGCAGCTTGTCAGGGGGCAGTAGTAACTATGGCTACACCTTC
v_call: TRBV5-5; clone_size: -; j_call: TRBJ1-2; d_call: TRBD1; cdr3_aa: CASTQGATGYGYTF; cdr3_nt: TGTGCCAGCACGCAGGGGGCAACAGGCTATGGCTACACCTTC
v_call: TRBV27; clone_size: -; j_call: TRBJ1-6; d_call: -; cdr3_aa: CASSLRGGHDSPLHF; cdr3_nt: TGTGCCAGCAGTTTAAGAGGGGGTCATGATTCACCCCTCCACTTT